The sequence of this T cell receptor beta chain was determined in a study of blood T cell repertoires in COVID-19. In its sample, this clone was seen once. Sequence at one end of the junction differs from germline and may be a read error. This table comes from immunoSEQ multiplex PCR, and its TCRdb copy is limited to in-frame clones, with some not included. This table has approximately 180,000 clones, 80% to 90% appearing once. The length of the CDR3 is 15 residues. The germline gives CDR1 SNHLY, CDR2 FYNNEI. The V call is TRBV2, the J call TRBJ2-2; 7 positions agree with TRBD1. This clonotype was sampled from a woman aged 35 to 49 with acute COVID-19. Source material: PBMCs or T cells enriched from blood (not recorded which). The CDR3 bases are TGTGCCAGCCGTGAAAGAATGGCAGGGGGCGGGGAGCTGTTTTTT. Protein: CASRERMAGGGELFF.